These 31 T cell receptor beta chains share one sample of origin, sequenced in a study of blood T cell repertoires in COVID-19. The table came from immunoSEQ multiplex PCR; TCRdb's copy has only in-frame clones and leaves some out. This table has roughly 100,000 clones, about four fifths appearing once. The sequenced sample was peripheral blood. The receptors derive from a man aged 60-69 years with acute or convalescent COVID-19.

CDR3: CAWKGTVGGNTIYF. The CDR3 nucleotides are TGTGCCTGGAAAGGGACAGTGGGTGGAAACACCATATATTTT. This rearrangement joins TRBV30 to TRBJ1-3, with 7 bases matching TRBD1. V lost 4 bases and J lost 3; bases outside the gene matches: 6. The CDR3 is made up of 14 amino acids. Germline loops: CDR1 GTSNPN, CDR2 SVGIG (reference sequence).

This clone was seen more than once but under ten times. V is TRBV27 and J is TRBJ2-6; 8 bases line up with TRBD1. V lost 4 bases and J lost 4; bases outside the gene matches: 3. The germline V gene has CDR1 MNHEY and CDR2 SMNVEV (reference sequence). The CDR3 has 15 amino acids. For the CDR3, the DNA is TGTGCCAGCAGTTCGACAGGGGTAGGGGCCAACGTCCTGACTTTC. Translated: CASSSTGVGANVLTF.

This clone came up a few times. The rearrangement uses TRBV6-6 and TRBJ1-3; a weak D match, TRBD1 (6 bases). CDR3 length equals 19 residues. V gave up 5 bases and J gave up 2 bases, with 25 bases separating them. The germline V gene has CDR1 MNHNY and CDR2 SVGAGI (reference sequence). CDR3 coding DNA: TGTGCCAGCAGTCCCACATCTTCGGAACCCGGGACAACTGGAAACACCATATATTTT. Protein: CASSPTSSEPGTTGNTIYF.

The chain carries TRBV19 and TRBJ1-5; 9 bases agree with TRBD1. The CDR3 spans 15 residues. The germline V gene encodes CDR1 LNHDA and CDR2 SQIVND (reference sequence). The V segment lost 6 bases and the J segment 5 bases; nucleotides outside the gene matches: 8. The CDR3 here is CASSGGQGRYQPQHF. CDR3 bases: TGTGCCAGTAGCGGGGGACAGGGTCGATATCAGCCCCAGCATTTT.

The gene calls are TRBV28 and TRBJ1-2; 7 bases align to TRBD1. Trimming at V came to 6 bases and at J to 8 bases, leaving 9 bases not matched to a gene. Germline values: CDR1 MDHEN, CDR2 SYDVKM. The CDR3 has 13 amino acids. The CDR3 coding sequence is TGTGCCAGCAGGCCCTACAGGGACAGCGGCTACACCTTC. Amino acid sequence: CASRPYRDSGYTF.

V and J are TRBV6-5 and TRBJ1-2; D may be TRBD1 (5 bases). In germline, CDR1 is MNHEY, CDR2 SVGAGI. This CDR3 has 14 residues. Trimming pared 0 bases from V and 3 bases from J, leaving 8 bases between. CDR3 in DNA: TGTGCCAGCAGTTACTCGAAAGGGGACTATGGCTACACCTTC. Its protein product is CASSYSKGDYGYTF.

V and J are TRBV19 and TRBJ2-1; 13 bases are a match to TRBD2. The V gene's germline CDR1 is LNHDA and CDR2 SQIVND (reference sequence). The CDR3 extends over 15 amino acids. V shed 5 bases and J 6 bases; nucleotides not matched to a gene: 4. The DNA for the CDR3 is TGTGCCAGTAGTGTCGGGACTAGCGGGGTCAATGAGCAGTTCTTC. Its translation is CASSVGTSGVNEQFF.

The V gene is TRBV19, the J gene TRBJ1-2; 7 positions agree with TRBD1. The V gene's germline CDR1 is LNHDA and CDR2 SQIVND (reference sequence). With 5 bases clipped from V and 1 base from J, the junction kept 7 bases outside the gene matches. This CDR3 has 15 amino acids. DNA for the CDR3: TGTGCCAGTAGTGTGGGACAGCCCTATAACTATGGCTACACCTTC. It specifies CASSVGQPYNYGYTF.

The CDR3 DNA reads TGTGCCTGGACCCTACGGGACAGGGGTGCCTACGAGCAGTACTTC. Protein sequence: CAWTLRDRGAYEQYF. The V and J genes are TRBV30 and TRBJ2-7, with 10 bases that match TRBD1. Germline V lookup: CDR1 GTSNPN, CDR2 SVGIG (reference sequence). The V and J ends lost 4 bases and 2 bases, in that order; junction bases with no gene match: 8. The CDR3 spans 15 residues.

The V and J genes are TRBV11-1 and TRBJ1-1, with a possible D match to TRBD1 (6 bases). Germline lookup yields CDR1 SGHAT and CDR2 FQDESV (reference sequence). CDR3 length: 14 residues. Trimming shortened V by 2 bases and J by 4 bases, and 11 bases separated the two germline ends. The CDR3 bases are TGTGCCAGCAGCTTACGTCAGGGGAGCACTGAAGCTTTCTTT. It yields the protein CASSLRQGSTEAFF.

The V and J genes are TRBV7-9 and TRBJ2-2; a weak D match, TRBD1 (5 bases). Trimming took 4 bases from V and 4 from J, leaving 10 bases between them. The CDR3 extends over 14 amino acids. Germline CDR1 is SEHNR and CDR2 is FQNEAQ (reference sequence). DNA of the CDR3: TGTGCCAGCAGCTCCCAAGGGGCCACCGGGGAGCTGTTTTTT. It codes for CASSSQGATGELFF.

The CDR3 here is CASSLARQGFLEQYF. Here the CDR3 DNA reads TGTGCCAGCAGCTTAGCGAGACAGGGGTTCCTCGAGCAGTACTTC. The chain is built from TRBV11-1 and TRBJ2-7; 8 bases line up with TRBD1. The CDR3 spans 15 residues. Germline assignment: CDR1 SGHAT and CDR2 FQDESV (reference sequence). Trimming took 0 bases from V and 6 from J; bases not matched to a gene: 7.

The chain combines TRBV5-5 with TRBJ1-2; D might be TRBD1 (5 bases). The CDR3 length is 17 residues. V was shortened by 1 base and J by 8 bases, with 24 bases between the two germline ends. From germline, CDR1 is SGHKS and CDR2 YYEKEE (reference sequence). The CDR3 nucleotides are TGTGCCAGCAGCTTGTCGCCTCCCCACAGGCTAATTTCGGGCTACACCTTC. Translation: CASSLSPPHRLISGYTF.

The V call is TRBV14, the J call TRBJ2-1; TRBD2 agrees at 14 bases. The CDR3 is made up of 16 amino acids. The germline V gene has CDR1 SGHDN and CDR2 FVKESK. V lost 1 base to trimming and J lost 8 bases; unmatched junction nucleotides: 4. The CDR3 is CASSQGGLAGAHEQFF. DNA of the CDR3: TGTGCCAGCAGCCAAGGGGGACTAGCGGGAGCGCATGAGCAGTTCTTC.

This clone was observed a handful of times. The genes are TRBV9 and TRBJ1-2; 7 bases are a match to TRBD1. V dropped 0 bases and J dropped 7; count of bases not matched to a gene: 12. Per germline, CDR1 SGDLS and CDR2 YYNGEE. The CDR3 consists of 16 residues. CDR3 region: CASSVATGARAGGYTF. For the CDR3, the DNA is TGTGCCAGCAGCGTAGCCACAGGGGCCCGGGCGGGTGGCTACACCTTC.

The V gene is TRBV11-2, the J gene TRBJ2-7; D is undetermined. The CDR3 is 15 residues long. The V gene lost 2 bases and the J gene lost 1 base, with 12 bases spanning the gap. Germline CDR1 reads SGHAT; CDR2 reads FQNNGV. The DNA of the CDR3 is TGTGCCAGCAGCTTATACTATCCCGGGTCCTACGAGCAGTACTTC. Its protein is CASSLYYPGSYEQYF. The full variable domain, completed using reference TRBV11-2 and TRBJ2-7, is EAGVAQSPRYKIIEKRQSVAFWCNPISGHATLYWYQQILGQGPKLLIQFQNNGVVDDSQLPKDRFSAERLKGVDSTLKIQPAKLEDSAVYLCASSLYYPGSYEQYFGPGTRLTVT.

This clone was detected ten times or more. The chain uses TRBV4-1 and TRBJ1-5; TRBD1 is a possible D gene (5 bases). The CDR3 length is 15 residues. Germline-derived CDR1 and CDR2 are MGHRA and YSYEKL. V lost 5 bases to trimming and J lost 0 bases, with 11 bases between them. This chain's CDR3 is CASSYQGSSNQPQHF. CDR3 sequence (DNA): TGCGCCAGCAGCTATCAGGGTAGTAGCAATCAGCCCCAGCATTTT.

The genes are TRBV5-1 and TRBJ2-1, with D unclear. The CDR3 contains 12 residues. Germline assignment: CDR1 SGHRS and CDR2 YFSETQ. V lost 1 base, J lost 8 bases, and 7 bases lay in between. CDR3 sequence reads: CASSLSFDEQFF. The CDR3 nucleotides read TGCGCCAGCAGCTTGTCCTTCGATGAGCAGTTCTTC.

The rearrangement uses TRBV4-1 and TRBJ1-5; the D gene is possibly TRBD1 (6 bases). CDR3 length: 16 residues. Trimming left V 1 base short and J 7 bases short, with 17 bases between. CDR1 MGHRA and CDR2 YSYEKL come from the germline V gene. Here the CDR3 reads CASSQAEQGRGQPQHF. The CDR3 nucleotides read TGCGCCAGCAGCCAAGCGGAACAGGGAAGGGGACAGCCCCAGCATTTT.

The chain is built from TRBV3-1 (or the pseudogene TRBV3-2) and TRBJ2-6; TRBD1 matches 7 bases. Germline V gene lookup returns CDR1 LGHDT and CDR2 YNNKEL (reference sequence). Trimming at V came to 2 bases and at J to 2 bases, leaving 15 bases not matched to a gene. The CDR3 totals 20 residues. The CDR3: CASSQYVLTGMGTGANVLTF. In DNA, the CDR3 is TGTGCCAGCAGCCAATATGTCTTGACAGGGATGGGGACTGGGGCCAACGTCCTGACTTTC.

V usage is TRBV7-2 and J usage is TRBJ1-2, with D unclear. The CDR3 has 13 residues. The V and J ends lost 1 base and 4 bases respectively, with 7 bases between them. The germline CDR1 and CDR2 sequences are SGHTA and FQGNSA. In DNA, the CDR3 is TGTGCCAGCAGCTTAGATCCGGGCTATGGCTACACCTTC. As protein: CASSLDPGYGYTF. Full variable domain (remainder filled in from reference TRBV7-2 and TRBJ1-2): GAGVSQSPSNKVTEKGKDVELRCDPISGHTALYWYRQSLGQGLEFLIYFQGNSAPDKSGLPSDRFSAERTGGSVSTLTIQRTQQEDSAVYLCASSLDPGYGYTFGSGTRLTVV.

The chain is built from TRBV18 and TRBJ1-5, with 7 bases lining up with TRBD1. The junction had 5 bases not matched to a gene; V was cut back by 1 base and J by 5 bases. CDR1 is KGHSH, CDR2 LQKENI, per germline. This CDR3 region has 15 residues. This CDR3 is CASSPRTGVDQPQHF. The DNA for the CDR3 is TGTGCCAGCTCACCACGAACAGGGGTTGATCAGCCCCAGCATTTT. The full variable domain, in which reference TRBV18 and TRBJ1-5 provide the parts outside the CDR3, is NAGVMQNPRHLVRRRGQEARLRCSPMKGHSHVYWYRQLPEEGLKFMVYLQKENIIDESGMPKERFSAEFPKEGPSILRIQQVVRGDSAAYFCASSPRTGVDQPQHFGDGTRLSIL.

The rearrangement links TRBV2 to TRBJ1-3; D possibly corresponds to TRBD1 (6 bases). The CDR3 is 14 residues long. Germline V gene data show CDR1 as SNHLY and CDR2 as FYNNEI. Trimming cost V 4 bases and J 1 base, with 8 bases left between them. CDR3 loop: CASSVQGSGNTIYF. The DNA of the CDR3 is TGTGCCAGCAGTGTACAGGGATCTGGAAACACCATATATTTT.

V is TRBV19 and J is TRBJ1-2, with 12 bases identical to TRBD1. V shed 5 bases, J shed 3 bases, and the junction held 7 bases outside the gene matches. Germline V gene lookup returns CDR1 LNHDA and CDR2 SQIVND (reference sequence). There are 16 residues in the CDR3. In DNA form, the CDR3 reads TGTGCCAGTAGTGAAGGGACAGGGGGCGAGGACTATGGCTACACCTTC. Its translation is CASSEGTGGEDYGYTF.

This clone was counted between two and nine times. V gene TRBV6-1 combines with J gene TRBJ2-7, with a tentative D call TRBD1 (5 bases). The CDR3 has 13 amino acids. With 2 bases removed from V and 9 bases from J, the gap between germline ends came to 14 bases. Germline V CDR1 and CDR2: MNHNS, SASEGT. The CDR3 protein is CASSENRVQGQYF. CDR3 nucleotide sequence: TGTGCCAGCAGTGAAAACCGGGTCCAGGGGCAGTACTTC.

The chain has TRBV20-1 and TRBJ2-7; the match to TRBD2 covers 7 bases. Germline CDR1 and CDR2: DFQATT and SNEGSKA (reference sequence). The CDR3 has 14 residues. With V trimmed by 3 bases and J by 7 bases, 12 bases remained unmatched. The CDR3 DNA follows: TGCAGTGCTAGTCCTATTAGCGGGTGGAGGGAGCAGTACTTC. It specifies CSASPISGWREQYF.

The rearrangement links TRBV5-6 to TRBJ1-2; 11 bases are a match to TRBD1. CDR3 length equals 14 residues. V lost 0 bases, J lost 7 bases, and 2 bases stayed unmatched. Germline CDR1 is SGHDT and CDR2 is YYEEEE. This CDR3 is CASSLVGTGGGYTF. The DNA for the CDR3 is TGTGCCAGCAGCTTGGTTGGGACAGGGGGTGGCTACACCTTC.

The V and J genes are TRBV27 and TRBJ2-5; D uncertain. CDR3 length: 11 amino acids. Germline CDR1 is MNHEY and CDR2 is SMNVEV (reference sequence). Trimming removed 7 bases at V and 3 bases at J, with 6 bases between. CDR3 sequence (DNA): TGTGCCAGCACAATAGAAGAGACCCAGTACTTC. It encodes CASTIEETQYF.

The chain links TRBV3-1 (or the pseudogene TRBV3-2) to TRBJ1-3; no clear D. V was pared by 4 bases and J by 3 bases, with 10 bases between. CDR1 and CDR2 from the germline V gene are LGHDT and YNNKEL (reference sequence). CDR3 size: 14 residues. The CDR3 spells CASSPAAGGNTIYF. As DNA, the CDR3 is TGTGCCAGCAGCCCAGCAGCAGGTGGAAACACCATATATTTT.

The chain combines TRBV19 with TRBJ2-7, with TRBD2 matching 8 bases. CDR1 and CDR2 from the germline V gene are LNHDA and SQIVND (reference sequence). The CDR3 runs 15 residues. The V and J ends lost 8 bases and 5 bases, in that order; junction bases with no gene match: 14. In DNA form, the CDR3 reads TGTGCCAGTGGGTTTCTGAGCGGGAGTCTCGACGAGCAGTACTTC. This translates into CASGFLSGSLDEQYF.

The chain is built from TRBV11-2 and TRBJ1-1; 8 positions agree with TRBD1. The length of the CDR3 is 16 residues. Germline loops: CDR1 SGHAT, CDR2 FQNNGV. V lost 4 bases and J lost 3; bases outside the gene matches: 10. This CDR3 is CASSSRTGLGDTEAFF. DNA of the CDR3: TGTGCCAGCAGCTCGAGGACAGGGCTAGGGGACACTGAAGCTTTCTTT.